This T cell receptor (beta chain) comes out of a study of human T cells and chemical hapten exposure (dated by TCRdb to the early 2020s). Context from the whole study: For sensitization, 2% DPC in acetone was applied to a 2 cm by 2 cm area of upper inner arm skin. Patients additionally received weekly therapeutic DPC doses to the scalp throughout the roughly 24-week study period. Patch testing was done on the upper back using Finn chambers containing 0.01% DPC, and results were scored after 6 days according to International Contact Dermatitis Research Group standards. The mostly female patient cohort included alopecia areata with under or over 50% scalp involvement, alopecia totalis and alopecia universalis. Libraries were pooled for sequencing, and per-sample TCR yields varied mainly because of small differences in library volumes within the pool. Peripheral blood TCR repertoire changes were tracked in vivo in alopecia patients during primary and secondary sensitization to the hapten diphenylcyclopropenone (DPC). Blood samples were taken from patients before sensitization (week 0) and then at 2, 6 and about 24 weeks after DPC sensitization. Blood for TCR sequencing was provided by twenty-nine alopecia patients at one to four time points (pre-sensitization, 2, 6 and 24 weeks).

In the paper's terms, the time point label means: patch test 1, 2 weeks after DPC sensitization. This sample's treatment or condition label indicates: therapeutic diphenylcyclopropenone sensitization with weekly scalp DPC. At every patch-test visit, the blood draw took place before the patch test was put on. Patients were eligible if aged 18 to 70, diagnosed with alopecia and judged suitable for DPC therapy, and pregnant patients were excluded. Total RNA was extracted from unfractionated whole blood that had been collected in Tempus Blood RNA tubes. Beyond this particular receptor, the publication reports: Alopecia, a presumed autoimmune disease, was present in all patients, so the immune response of the patients might differ from that of healthy individuals. Repeated subsampling changed both the strength of the expansion versus patch-test correlation and the threshold at which the correlation became significant. Patch test score correlated positively with the number of PT1 expanded TCRs, reaching significance at thresholds 8, 16 and 32 but not at 4. Compared with pre-sensitization or healthy control sets, expanded TCRs formed significantly more large CDR3 similarity clusters, which is consistent with antigen-driven responses. DPC sensitization did not change how many TCRs were above 1 in 1000 frequency, and no evidence was found of alterations in global repertoire structure.

The germline V gene supplies CDR1 SGHVS and CDR2 FQNEAQ. The CDR3 starts with the cysteine, ends with the valine, and has 16 residues. The retained sequence is limited to the CDR3, 48 bases, with the frame set at the first base. Trimming removed 3 bases from V and 4 bases from J; the gene matches leave 11 bases unexplained. Of note for this clonotype: The target of this receptor is not known. One base away there is no much larger clone; base qualities are not given.

Library construction relied on RACE. The instrument was a NextSeq 500. During library preparation, unique molecular identifiers were attached to individual cDNA molecules so that TCRs could be counted quantitatively and reproducibly. From each blood RNA sample, both TCR alpha and TCR beta chains were sequenced. For the original study's pipeline: A median of about 87,000 TCRs per sample was observed, with a range of about 23,224 to 750,000. The Decombinator software suite was used to annotate the V, J and CDR3 of the TCR reads. Every sample was subsampled to the same number of TCRs (28,000) for the PS versus PT1 abundance plots. TCRs were defined as expanded if absent before sensitization and observed at least eight times at the 2-week time point. TCRdb reprocessed the public reads (quality trimming at Q25 with fastp, clone calling with MiXCR) and kept in-frame beta chains. Entries are consolidated by CDR3 protein sequence, retaining the most common genes and DNA. TCRdb's processing, not the study's, gives the V and J calls here. This sample has 100,000 or so distinct CDR3 sequences in its table, and 10% of those were observed once. The ten largest clones capture about 2% of the sample.

The TCR was taken from a man between 35 and 55 years old with alopecia areata. Some clones in this sample may be carry-over from other donors' samples. Sequenced here: whole blood, sampled in connection with sensitization to the hapten diphenylcyclopropenone (DPC). The rearranged segments are TRBV7-8 and TRBJ2-7; a stretch of 8 junction bases matches TRBD2. The CDR3 region reads CASSLAGTSGFYEQYV. The bases read TGTGCCAGCAGCTTGGCCGGTACTAGCGGATTTTACGAGCAGTACGTC.